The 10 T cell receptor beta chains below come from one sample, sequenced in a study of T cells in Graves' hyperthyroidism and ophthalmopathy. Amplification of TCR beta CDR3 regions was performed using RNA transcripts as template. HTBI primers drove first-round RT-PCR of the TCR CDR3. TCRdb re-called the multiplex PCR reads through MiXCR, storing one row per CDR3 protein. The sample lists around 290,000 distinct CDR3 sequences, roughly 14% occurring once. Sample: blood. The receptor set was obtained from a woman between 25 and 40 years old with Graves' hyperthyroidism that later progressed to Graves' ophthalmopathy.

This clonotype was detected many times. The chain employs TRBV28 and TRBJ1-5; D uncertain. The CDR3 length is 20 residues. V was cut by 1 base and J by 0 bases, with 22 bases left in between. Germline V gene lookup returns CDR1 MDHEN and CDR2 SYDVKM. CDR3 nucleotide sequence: TGTGCCAGCAGTTTATTTCGTCTCTACCCACCCGGCCTTAGCAATCAGCCCCAGCATTTT. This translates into CASSLFRLYPPGLSNQPQHF.

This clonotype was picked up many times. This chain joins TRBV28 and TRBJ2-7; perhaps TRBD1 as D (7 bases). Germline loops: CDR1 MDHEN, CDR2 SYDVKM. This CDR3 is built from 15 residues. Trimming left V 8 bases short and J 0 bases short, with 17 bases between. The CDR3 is CASESPGDSSYEQYF. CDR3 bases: TGTGCCAGCGAGTCCCCGGGGGACAGCTCCTACGAGCAGTACTTC.

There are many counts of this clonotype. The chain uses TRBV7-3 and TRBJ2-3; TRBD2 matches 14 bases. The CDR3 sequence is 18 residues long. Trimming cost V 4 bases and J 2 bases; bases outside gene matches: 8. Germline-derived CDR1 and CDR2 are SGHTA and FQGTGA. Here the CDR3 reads CASSSLGLAGAATDTQYF. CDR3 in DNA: TGTGCCAGCAGCTCCTTGGGACTAGCGGGGGCCGCCACAGATACGCAGTATTTT.

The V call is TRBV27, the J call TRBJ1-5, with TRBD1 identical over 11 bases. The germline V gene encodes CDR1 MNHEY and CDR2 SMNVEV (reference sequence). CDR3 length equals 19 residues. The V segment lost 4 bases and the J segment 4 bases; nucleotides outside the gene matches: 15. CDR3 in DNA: TGTGCCAGCAGTTCGGTTAGTTCTACCGGGACAGGGGGAAATCAGCCCCAGCATTTT. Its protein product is CASSSVSSTGTGGNQPQHF.

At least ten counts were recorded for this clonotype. This CDR3 is CASSIDGIGSKTQYF. CDR3 bases: TGTGCCAGTAGTATTGACGGGATCGGTTCGAAGACCCAGTACTTC. V usage is TRBV19 and J usage is TRBJ2-5, with a tentative D call TRBD2 (5 bases). Germline values: CDR1 LNHDA, CDR2 SQIVND (reference sequence). Trimming took 3 bases from V and 6 from J, leaving 17 bases between them. This CDR3 is 15 amino acids long.

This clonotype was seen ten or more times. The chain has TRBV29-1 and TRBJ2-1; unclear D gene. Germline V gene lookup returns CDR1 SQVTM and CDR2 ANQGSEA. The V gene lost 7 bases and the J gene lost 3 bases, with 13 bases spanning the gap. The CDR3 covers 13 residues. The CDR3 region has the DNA TGCAGCGCCCTCCCGACAAACTACAATGAGCAGTTCTTC. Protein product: CSALPTNYNEQFF.

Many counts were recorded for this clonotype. The CDR3 protein is CAWSADLYGYTF. Here the CDR3 DNA reads TGTGCCTGGAGCGCTGACCTCTATGGCTACACCTTC. The V call is TRBV30, the J call TRBJ1-2; the D is unclear. The V and J ends lost 3 bases and 4 bases respectively, with 9 bases between them. The CDR3 length is 12 residues. In germline, CDR1 is GTSNPN, CDR2 SVGIG (reference sequence).

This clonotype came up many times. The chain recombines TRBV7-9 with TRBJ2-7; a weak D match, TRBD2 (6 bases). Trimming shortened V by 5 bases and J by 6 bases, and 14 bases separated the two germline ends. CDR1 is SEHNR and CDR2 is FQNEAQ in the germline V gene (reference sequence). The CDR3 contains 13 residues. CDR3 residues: CASSSSWEVEQYF. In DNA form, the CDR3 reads TGTGCCAGCAGCAGTAGCTGGGAGGTCGAGCAGTACTTC.

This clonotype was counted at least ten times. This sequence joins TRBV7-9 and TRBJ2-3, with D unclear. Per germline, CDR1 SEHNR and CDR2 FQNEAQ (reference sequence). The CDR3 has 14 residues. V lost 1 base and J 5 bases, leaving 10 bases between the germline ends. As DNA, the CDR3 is TGTGCCAGCAGCTTAGGACCACTTGAAGATACGCAGTATTTT. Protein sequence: CASSLGPLEDTQYF.

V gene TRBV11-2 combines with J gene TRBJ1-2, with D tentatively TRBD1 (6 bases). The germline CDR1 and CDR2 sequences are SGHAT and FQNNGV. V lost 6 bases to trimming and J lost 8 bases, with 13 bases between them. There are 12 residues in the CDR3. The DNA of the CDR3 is TGTGCCAGCAGGGGGGGCGTTGAGGGCTACACCTTC. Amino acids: CASRGGVEGYTF.